This T cell receptor (beta chain) was observed in a study of blood T cells in healthy people across ages. Alongside a J-beta primer mix, a sample-barcoded 5' primer served in a second PCR lasting roughly 7 to 11 cycles. Carrying 12 random nucleotides, a template-switch adaptor labeled each individual cDNA molecule. Each of the samples gave a minimum of 2.5 million paired-end reads that contained CDR3. Using its own MiXCR run on the 5' RACE reads, TCRdb lists one record per CDR3 protein. The sample has over 600,000 distinct CDR3 sequences, about 46% seen once. Points on this clonotype: What it binds is not known.

This CDR3 spans 15 amino acids. Germline CDR1 DFQATT, CDR2 SNEGSKA (reference sequence). The V and J ends lost 4 bases and 1 base, in that order; junction bases with no gene match: 6. Study-level findings and limits: Researchers deemed the diversity estimates from one million T cells underestimates. Per million T cells, TCR beta diversity dropped roughly linearly as age increased.

The receptor was derived from an elderly man in good health. The gene calls are TRBV20-1 and TRBJ2-5; 10 nucleotides align to TRBD2. Sequenced material: blood. The CDR3 DNA is TGCAGTGCTAAAGCTAGCGGGGGACCCCAAGAGACCCAGTACTTC. Translating it yields CSAKASGGPQETQYF.